The rows below give T cell receptor beta chains drawn from one sample of a study of memory CD4+ T cells and cytomegalovirus serostatus. Method: immunoSEQ multiplex PCR; TCRdb's copy keeps in-frame clones and lacks some. The sample lists some 50,000 clones, around four fifths occurring once. The sample consisted of memory CD4+ T cells from blood. The source is an adult in good health and CMV-seronegative. The CDR3 runs from the conserved cysteine through the conserved F or W. D genes are given only for firm matches. Size values are once, few and many counts, or a class for expanded clones, and some rows have none.

>once|TRBJ2-3|TRBD1|TRBV6-6
CASSPDRGLEDTQYF
TGTGCCAGCAGCCCAGACAGGGGGCTTGAAGATACGCAGTATTTT
>NA|TRBJ2-3|NA|TRBV7-6
CASSFWADTQYF
TGTGCCAGCAGCTTTTGGGCAGATACGCAGTATTTT
>NA|TRBJ1-2|NA|TRBV10-2
CASSDPGGPLHGYTF
TGCGCCAGCAGTGACCCCGGGGGGCCCCTCCATGGCTACACCTTC
>few|TRBJ1-5|NA|TRBV6-1
CASSETFDQPQHF
TGTGCCAGCAGTGAAACCTTCGATCAGCCCCAGCATTTT
>NA|TRBJ1-2|NA|TRBV5-1
CASSLGSPLGGYTF
TGCGCCAGCAGCTTGGGGTCACCCCTGGGTGGCTACACCTTC
>NA|TRBJ1-2|TRBD1|TRBV5-6
CASSSLTGQDLHYGYTF
TGTGCCAGCAGCTCCCTAACCGGACAGGATTTGCACTATGGCTACACCTTC
>NA|TRBJ2-1|NA|TRBV6-5
CASSHGGGLSNEQFF
TGTGCCAGCAGCCATGGGGGGGGCCTGAGCAATGAGCAGTTCTTC
>NA|TRBJ2-6|NA|TRBV2
CASSVTGFSGANVLTF
TGTGCCAGCAGTGTTACAGGCTTCTCTGGGGCCAACGTCCTGACTTTC
>NA|TRBJ2-3|NA|TRBV6-5
CASSNSDTQYF
TGTGCCAGCAGTAACTCAGATACGCAGTATTTT
>NA|TRBJ2-7|TRBD2|TRBV29-1
CSVEDRTGGLDEQYF
TGCAGCGTTGAAGATCGCACGGGGGGGCTCGACGAGCAGTACTTC
>few|TRBJ1-1|NA|TRBV6-5
CASKGLRNTEAFF
TGTGCCAGCAAGGGTCTCCGGAACACTGAAGCTTTCTTT
>NA|TRBJ1-2|NA|TRBV28
CASSSTSYGYTF
TGTGCCAGCAGTAGTACTAGCTATGGCTACACCTTC
>NA|TRBJ2-5|NA|TRBV5-4
CASSQGDQEIQYF
TGTGCCAGCAGCCAAGGCGACCAAGAGATCCAGTACTTC
>few|TRBJ2-1|TRBD2|TRBV11-1
CASSSITSGGGSNEQFF
TGTGCCAGCAGCTCCATTACTAGCGGGGGCGGTAGCAATGAGCAGTTCTTC
>NA|TRBJ1-3|TRBD1|TRBV6-6
CASSYAQGAGNTIYF
TGTGCCAGCAGTTACGCTCAGGGGGCTGGAAACACCATATATTTT
>NA|TRBJ1-1|NA|TRBV10-3
CAISEGQGGTEAFF
TGTGCCATCAGTGAGGGTCAGGGAGGCACTGAAGCTTTCTTT
>NA|TRBJ1-1|NA|TRBV19
CASSIITQQNTEAFF
TGTGCCAGTAGTATAATCACACAGCAGAACACTGAAGCTTTCTTT
>NA|TRBJ1-1|TRBD1|TRBV5-1
CASRGTGGEAFF
TGCGCCAGCAGAGGAACAGGGGGTGAAGCTTTCTTT
>once|TRBJ2-7|NA|TRBV2
CASNPTLISSEQYF
TGTGCCAGCAACCCGACCCTCATTAGTAGCGAGCAGTACTTC
>NA|TRBJ2-5|TRBD2|TRBV4-1
CASSARWRGGLETQYF
TGCGCCAGCAGCGCGCGGTGGCGGGGGGGCCTTGAGACCCAGTACTTC
>NA|TRBJ1-2|TRBD1|TRBV5-8
CASSTGGRSYGYTF
TGTGCCAGCAGCACAGGGGGCCGGAGCTATGGCTACACCTTC
>medium-sized|TRBJ1-4|TRBD1|TRBV5-1
CASSLGQGNEKLFF
TGCGCCAGCAGCCTGGGACAGGGAAATGAAAAACTGTTTTTT
>NA|TRBJ2-1|NA|TRBV10-2
CASSEFQGWINEQFF
TGCGCCAGCAGTGAGTTCCAGGGATGGATCAATGAGCAGTTCTTC
>NA|TRBJ2-1|NA|TRBV18
CASSPPGDDEQFF
TGTGCCAGCTCACCACCGGGTGATGATGAGCAGTTCTTC
>once|TRBJ2-6|NA|TRBV29-1
CSVQGGSGANVLTF
TGCAGCGTTCAAGGCGGCTCTGGGGCCAACGTCCTGACTTTC
>NA|TRBJ2-7|TRBD1|TRBV11-2
CASSIHRDSDYEQYF
TGTGCCAGCAGCATCCACCGGGACAGCGACTACGAGCAGTACTTC
>NA|TRBJ2-2|NA|TRBV5-6
CASERANTGELFF
TGTGCCAGCGAGCGGGCCAACACCGGGGAGCTGTTTTTT
>NA|TRBJ1-5|TRBD1|TRBV5-1
CASSKGTGGSNQPQHF
TGCGCCAGCAGCAAAGGGACAGGGGGGAGCAATCAGCCCCAGCATTTT
>NA|TRBJ2-2|NA|TRBV9
CASSAGLLGTGELFF
TGTGCCAGCAGCGCCGGACTATTGGGCACCGGGGAGCTGTTTTTT
>once|TRBJ2-1|TRBD2|TRBV10-3
CAISASGGPVEQFF
TGTGCCATCAGCGCTAGCGGGGGTCCGGTTGAGCAGTTCTTC
>once|TRBJ1-2|NA|TRBV6-1
CASSEPGTTYGYTF
TGTGCCAGCAGTGAACCGGGGACAACCTATGGCTACACCTTC
>NA|TRBJ2-5|TRBD2|TRBV4-2
CASTQGAYGGEPQETQYF
TGTGCCAGCACCCAAGGGGCGTACGGGGGGGAACCCCAAGAGACCCAGTACTTC
>NA|TRBJ1-2|TRBD1|TRBV7-9
CASSRTGANYGYTF
TGTGCCAGCAGCCGGACAGGGGCTAACTATGGCTACACCTTC
>NA|TRBJ1-1|TRBD1|TRBV19
CASSRQGLNTEAFF
TGTGCCAGTAGCCGACAGGGCTTGAACACTGAAGCTTTCTTT
>NA|TRBJ2-5|NA|TRBV7-6
CASSRNLQVETQYF
TGTGCCAGCAGCCGAAACCTACAGGTGGAGACCCAGTACTTC
>NA|TRBJ1-3|NA|TRBV29-1
CSVVLFGATSGNTIYF
TGCAGCGTTGTTCTCTTCGGGGCGACAAGCGGAAACACCATATATTTT
>NA|TRBJ2-5|NA|TRBV5-1
CASSLATGSAETQYF
TGCGCCAGCAGCTTGGCCACGGGGTCAGCGGAGACCCAGTACTTC
>NA|TRBJ2-5|NA|TRBV7-2
CASSEMETQYF
TGTGCCAGCAGTGAAATGGAGACCCAGTACTTC
>NA|TRBJ2-1|NA|TRBV25-1
CASSEGTVYNEQFF
TGTGCCAGCAGTGAAGGAACAGTTTACAATGAGCAGTTCTTC
>few|TRBJ2-5|NA|TRBV7-6
CASSLAGGSETQYF
TGTGCCAGCAGCTTAGCGGGTGGGAGTGAGACCCAGTACTTC
>NA|TRBJ2-5|NA|TRBV20-1
CSASVGETQYF
TGCAGTGCTAGTGTGGGAGAGACCCAGTACTTC
>NA|TRBJ2-7|NA|TRBV18
CASSHLGQTYEQYF
TGTGCCAGCTCACACTTGGGACAAACCTACGAGCAGTACTTC
>NA|TRBJ2-5|NA|TRBV5-1
CASSLGRQETQYF
TGCGCCAGCAGCTTGGGCAGGCAAGAGACCCAGTACTTC
>once|TRBJ2-7|NA|TRBV5-6
CASSLGGGTYEQYF
TGTGCCAGCAGCTTGGGTGGGGGAACCTACGAGCAGTACTTC
>NA|TRBJ2-7|NA|TRBV5-1
CASSLVAGPYEQYF
TGCGCCAGCAGCTTGGTGGCAGGGCCCTACGAGCAGTACTTC
>NA|TRBJ1-3|NA|TRBV7-8
CASSPSWSGNTIYF
TGTGCCAGCAGCCCTAGCTGGTCTGGAAACACCATATATTTT
>NA|TRBJ1-4|NA|TRBV6-1
CASSEGGANEKLFF
TGTGCCAGCAGTGAGGGTGGGGCTAATGAAAAACTGTTTTTT
>few|TRBJ2-7|NA|TRBV5-8
CASSIAGQGMNEQYF
TGTGCCAGCAGCATAGCGGGACAGGGTATGAACGAGCAGTACTTC
>NA|TRBJ1-5|NA|TRBV4-1
CASSQSPQVIRQPQHF
TGCGCCAGCAGCCAATCGCCACAGGTTATAAGACAGCCCCAGCATTTT
>few|TRBJ1-2|TRBD1|TRBV7-8
CASSPFPGTGYGYTF
TGTGCCAGCAGCCCATTTCCCGGGACAGGCTATGGCTACACCTTC
>NA|TRBJ1-1|NA|TRBV6-1
CASSTSRARNTEAFF
TGTGCCAGCAGTACCAGCAGGGCCAGGAACACTGAAGCTTTCTTT